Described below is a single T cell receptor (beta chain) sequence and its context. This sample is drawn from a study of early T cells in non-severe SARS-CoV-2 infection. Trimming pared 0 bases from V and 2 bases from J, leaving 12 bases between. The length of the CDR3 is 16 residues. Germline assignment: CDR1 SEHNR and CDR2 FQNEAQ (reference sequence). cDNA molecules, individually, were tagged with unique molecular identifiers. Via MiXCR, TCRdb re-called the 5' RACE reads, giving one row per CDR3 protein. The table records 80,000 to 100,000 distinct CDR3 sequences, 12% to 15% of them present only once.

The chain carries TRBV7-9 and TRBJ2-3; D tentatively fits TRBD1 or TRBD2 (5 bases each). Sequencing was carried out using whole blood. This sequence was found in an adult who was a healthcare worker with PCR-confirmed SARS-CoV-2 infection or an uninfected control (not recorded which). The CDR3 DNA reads TGTGCCAGCAGCTTAGCACGGGGACGGCCCACAGATACGCAGTATTTT. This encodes CASSLARGRPTDTQYF.